Below, 2 T cell receptor beta chains from the same sample are listed, as sequenced in a study of control samples from healthy donors and cancer patients. The table came from immunoSEQ multiplex PCR; TCRdb's copy has only in-frame clones and leaves some out. The sample has 130,000 or so clones; approximately 88% are singletons. Sequencing input: blood. Receptors were obtained from a man aged 50-60 years in good health.

The gene calls are TRBV6-5 and TRBJ1-2, with 8 bases fitting TRBD1. CDR3 length equals 14 residues. J gave up 8 bases and V 6 bases, and 11 bases lay outside the gene matches. Germline CDR1 is MNHEY and CDR2 is SVGAGI. The CDR3 nucleotides are TGTGCCAGCAGCATTCTCCAGGGGGCGAGGGGCTACACCTTC. Translated, it gives CASSILQGARGYTF.

The chain uses TRBV7-2 and TRBJ1-5; no firm D call. Germline assignment: CDR1 SGHTA and CDR2 FQGNSA. V was pared by 3 bases and J by 3 bases, with 9 bases between. The CDR3 extends over 14 amino acids. CDR3 residues: CASSLGYYNQPQHF. The CDR3, as DNA: TGTGCCAGCAGCTTGGGGTATTACAATCAGCCCCAGCATTTT.